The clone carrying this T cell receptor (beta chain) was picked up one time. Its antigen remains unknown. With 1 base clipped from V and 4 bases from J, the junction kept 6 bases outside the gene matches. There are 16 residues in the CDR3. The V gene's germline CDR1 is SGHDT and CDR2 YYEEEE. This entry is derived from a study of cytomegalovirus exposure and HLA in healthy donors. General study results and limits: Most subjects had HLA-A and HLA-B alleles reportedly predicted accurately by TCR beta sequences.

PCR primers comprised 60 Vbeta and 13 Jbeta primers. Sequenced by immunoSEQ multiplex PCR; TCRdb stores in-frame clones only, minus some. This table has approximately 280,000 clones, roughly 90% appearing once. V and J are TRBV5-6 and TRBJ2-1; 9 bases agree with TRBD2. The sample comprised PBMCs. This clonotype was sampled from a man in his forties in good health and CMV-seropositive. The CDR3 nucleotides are TGTGCCAGCAGCTTGCCAATAGCGGGAGCATACAATGAGCAGTTCTTC. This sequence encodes CASSLPIAGAYNEQFF. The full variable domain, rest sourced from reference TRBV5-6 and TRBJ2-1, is DAGVTQSPTHLIKTRGQQVTLRCSPKSGHDTVSWYQQALGQGPQFIFQYYEEEERQRGNFPDRFSGHQFPNYSSELNVNALLLGDSALYLCASSLPIAGAYNEQFFGPGTRLTVL.